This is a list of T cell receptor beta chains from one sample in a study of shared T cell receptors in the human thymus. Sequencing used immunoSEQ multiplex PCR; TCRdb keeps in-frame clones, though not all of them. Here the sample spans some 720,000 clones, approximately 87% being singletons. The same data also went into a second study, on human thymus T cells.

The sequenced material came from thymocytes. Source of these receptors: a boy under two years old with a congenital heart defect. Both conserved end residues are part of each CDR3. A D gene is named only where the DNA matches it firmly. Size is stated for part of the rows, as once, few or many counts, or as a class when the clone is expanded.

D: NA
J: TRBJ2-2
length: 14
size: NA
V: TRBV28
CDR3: CASSSPGHAGELFF
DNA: TGTGCCAGCAGTTCACCGGGACACGCCGGGGAGCTGTTTTTT

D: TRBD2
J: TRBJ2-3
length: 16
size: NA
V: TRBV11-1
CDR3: CASSLGSGRSSDTQYF
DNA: TGTGCCAGCAGCTTGGGTAGCGGGAGGTCGTCAGATACGCAGTATTTT

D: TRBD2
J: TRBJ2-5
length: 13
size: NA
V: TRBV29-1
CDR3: CSVDGTSQETQYF
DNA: TGCAGCGTTGACGGGACTAGCCAGGAGACCCAGTACTTC

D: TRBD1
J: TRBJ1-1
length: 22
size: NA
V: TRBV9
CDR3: CASSVVPHRDRGQIGDNTEAFF
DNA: TGTGCCAGCAGCGTAGTTCCACACCGGGACAGGGGGCAGATAGGTGACAACACTGAAGCTTTCTTT

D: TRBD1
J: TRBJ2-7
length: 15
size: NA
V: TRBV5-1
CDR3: CASSVDRLSSHEQYF
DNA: TGCGCCAGCAGCGTGGACAGGCTTTCCTCACACGAGCAGTACTTC

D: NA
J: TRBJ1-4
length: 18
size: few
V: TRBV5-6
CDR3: CASSLGQDPYITNEKLFF
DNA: TGTGCCAGCAGCTTGGGACAGGACCCCTACATAACTAATGAAAAACTGTTTTTT

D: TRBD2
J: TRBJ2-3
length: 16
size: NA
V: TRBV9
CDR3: CASSVSGRVGTDTQYF
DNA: TGTGCCAGCAGCGTAAGTGGGAGGGTCGGCACAGATACGCAGTATTTT

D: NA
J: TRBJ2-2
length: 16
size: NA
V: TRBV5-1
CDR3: CASSLDGQGGTGELFF
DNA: TGCGCCAGCAGCTTGGATGGCCAGGGGGGCACCGGGGAGCTGTTTTTT

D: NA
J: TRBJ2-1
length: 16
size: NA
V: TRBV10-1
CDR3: CASSAEGWSSYNEQFF
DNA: TGCGCCAGCAGTGCGGAAGGTTGGAGCTCCTACAATGAGCAGTTCTTC

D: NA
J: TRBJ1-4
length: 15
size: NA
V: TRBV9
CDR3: CASSVDLGAGEKLFF
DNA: TGTGCCAGCAGCGTAGATCTGGGCGCAGGGGAAAAACTGTTTTTT

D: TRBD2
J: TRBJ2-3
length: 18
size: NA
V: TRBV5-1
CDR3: CASSCRLAEETSTDTQYF
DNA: TGCGCCAGCAGCTGTCGGCTAGCGGAGGAAACTAGCACAGATACGCAGTATTTT